This T cell receptor (beta chain) was obtained from a study of Ad26.COV2.S vaccination and SARS-CoV-2 variants. Study details: Administration of Ad26.COV2.S was intramuscular, either once or twice 56 days apart.

The method was immunoSEQ multiplex PCR; TCRdb's version includes in-frame clones alone and lacks a portion of them. The sample includes a few hundred thousand clones, about 91% of them seen just once. This clone has only one observation. Its matching antigen is unknown. The identical CDR3 is also encoded by other nucleotide sequences in the sample. Germline V gives CDR1 SGHTA, CDR2 FQGNSA. V was cut by 5 bases and J by 0 bases, with 8 bases left in between. This CDR3 region has 13 residues. Regarding the study as a whole: Spike-specific responses of CD8+ and CD4+ T cells were reported to display substantial breadth after vaccination. Those who received vaccine or placebo ended up with similar non-spike TCR breadth. Those who received the vaccine showed greater spike-specific TCR breadth than those given placebo.

As to treatment: roughly 20 received Ad26.COV2.S at low or high dose, single or two shots; 5 received placebo; per-sample allocation not given. The samples were gathered on day 63 after the first injection of vaccine or placebo. J is TRBJ2-7 and V is TRBV7-2; D ambiguous. This clonotype was obtained from a person aged 18-65 years who received the Ad26.COV2.S COVID-19 vaccine or a placebo. The sample here was peripheral blood, taken in a trial of Ad26.COV2.S vaccine versus placebo. CDR3 protein: CASSPTGSYEQYF. The CDR3 region has the DNA TGTGCCAGCAGCCCAACCGGCTCCTACGAGCAGTACTTC.